This T cell receptor (beta chain) was found in a study of control samples from healthy donors and cancer patients. Assay: immunoSEQ multiplex PCR; the TCRdb copy retains only in-frame clones and omits some. The repertoire holds over 150,000 clones, with approximately 93% as singletons. Germline V gene sequence: CDR1 SGHRS, CDR2 YFSETQ. Trimming took 4 bases from V and 4 from J; bases not matched to a gene: 2. There are 14 residues in the CDR3. Details on this clone: The sample holds other DNA sequences that translate to the same CDR3.

V and J are TRBV5-1 and TRBJ2-1, with 10 positions matching TRBD2. Input material: blood. This receptor was taken from a middle-aged man in good health. This CDR3 reads CASSPSGGYNEQFF. In DNA, the CDR3 is TGCGCCAGCAGCCCTAGCGGGGGATACAATGAGCAGTTCTTC.